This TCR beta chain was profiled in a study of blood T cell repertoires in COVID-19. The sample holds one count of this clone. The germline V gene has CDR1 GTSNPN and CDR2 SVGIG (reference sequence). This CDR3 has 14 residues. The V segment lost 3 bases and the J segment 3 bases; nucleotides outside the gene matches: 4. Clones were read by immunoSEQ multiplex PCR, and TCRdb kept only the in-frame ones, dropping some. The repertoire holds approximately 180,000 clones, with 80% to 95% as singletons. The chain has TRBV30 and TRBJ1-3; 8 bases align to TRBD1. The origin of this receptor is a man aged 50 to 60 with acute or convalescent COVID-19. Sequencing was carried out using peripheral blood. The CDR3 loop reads CAWSTGGDGNTIYF. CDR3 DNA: TGTGCCTGGAGCACAGGGGGAGATGGAAACACCATATATTTT.